The sequence of this TCR beta chain was determined in a study of T cell responses to AZD1222 COVID-19 vaccine. There are a few counts of this clone. Generated by immunoSEQ multiplex PCR, the TCRdb table keeps only in-frame clones and is missing some. This repertoire shows more than 110,000 clones, about 93% found once; its top ten account for approximately 5%. CDR3 length equals 14 residues. Germline trimming cut 6 bases from V and 2 bases from J; bases unmatched to any gene: 7. Germline loops: CDR1 MNHNY, CDR2 SVGAGI (reference sequence). Here the sequenced sample was peripheral blood, taken on day 0 of AZD1222 vaccination. This chain links TRBV6-6 with TRBJ2-7, with 7 bases identical to TRBD1. The sequence was obtained from an adult in good health. The CDR3 region is CASRGDRATYEQYF. CDR3 nucleotide sequence: TGTGCCAGCAGGGGGGACAGAGCTACCTACGAGCAGTACTTC.